The 25 T cell receptor beta chains given below trace back to one sample, sequenced in a study of cytomegalovirus exposure and HLA in healthy donors. The PCR used 60 Vbeta and 13 Jbeta primers. Method: immunoSEQ multiplex PCR; TCRdb's copy keeps in-frame clones and lacks some. The sample's table shows more than 85,000 clones. Sequences were obtained from PBMCs. The receptors here all came from a girl aged 10 to 17 in good health and CMV-seropositive.

The chain couples TRBV4-1 to TRBJ1-3; D not resolved. Looked up from germline, CDR1 is MGHRA and CDR2 is YSYEKL. V gave up 0 bases and J gave up 0 bases, with 6 bases separating them. The CDR3 has 15 residues. The CDR3 is CASSQEFRSGNTIYF. For the CDR3, the DNA is TGCGCCAGCAGCCAAGAATTCCGCTCTGGAAACACCATATATTTT.

The genes are TRBV19 and TRBJ1-4; 10 positions match TRBD1. In germline, CDR1 is LNHDA, CDR2 SQIVND (reference sequence). This CDR3 comprises 16 residues. Unmatched junction bases numbered 8, after V lost 4 bases and J lost 6 bases. In nucleotides, the CDR3 is TGTGCCAGTAGTAGAATCCGGGACAGGGGCGATGAAAAACTGTTTTTT. Its protein is CASSRIRDRGDEKLFF.

Regarding this clone: The junction and the germline gene differ at one end; a read error may be behind it. The rearrangement links TRBV2 to TRBJ1-6, with 12 positions matching TRBD1. The CDR3 loop spans 16 amino acids. In germline, CDR1 is SNHLY, CDR2 FYNNEI. Written as DNA, the CDR3 is TGTGCCAGCACCGGGACAGGGGGCCCCTATAATTCACACCTCCACTTT. Translation: CASTGTGGPYNSHLHF. Full variable domain (rest looked up from reference TRBV2 and TRBJ1-6): EPEVTQTPSHQVTQMGQEVILRCVPISNHLYFYWYRQILGQKVEFLVSFYNNEISEKSEIFDDQFSVERPDGSNFTLKIRSTKLEDSAMYFCASTGTGGPYNSHLHFGNGTRLTVT.

The chain combines TRBV7-3 with TRBJ2-1; 8 bases agree with TRBD2. Germline-derived CDR1 and CDR2 are SGHTA and FQGTGA. The CDR3 is 15 residues long. V lost 3 bases to trimming and J lost 5 bases; unmatched junction nucleotides: 6. The CDR3: CASSLSGGLDNEQFF. CDR3 sequence (DNA): TGTGCCAGCAGCTTGTCCGGGGGACTAGACAATGAGCAGTTCTTC.

The chain combines TRBV15 with TRBJ2-7, with 9 positions matching TRBD1. The germline CDR1 and CDR2 sequences are LNHNV and YYDKDF (reference sequence). The CDR3 is 13 amino acids. Trimming cost V 5 bases and J 12 bases; bases outside gene matches: 11. This chain's CDR3 is CATSVPGQGGLYV. DNA of the CDR3: TGTGCCACCAGCGTACCGGGACAGGGCGGTTTGTACGTC.

The CDR3 protein is CASSAGTGNYGYTF. In DNA, the CDR3 is TGTGCCAGCAGCGCCGGGACAGGGAACTATGGCTACACCTTC. The chain uses TRBV9 and TRBJ1-2; 9 positions agree with TRBD1. This CDR3 has 14 residues. The germline V gene encodes CDR1 SGDLS and CDR2 YYNGEE. The trim removed 3 bases at V and 2 bases at J, leaving 2 bases unmatched.

V gene TRBV27 combines with J gene TRBJ2-6, with no clear D. Germline CDR1 is MNHEY and CDR2 is SMNVEV (reference sequence). The CDR3 totals 12 residues. The V end was cut by 7 bases, the J end by 1 base, with 2 bases between. This CDR3 is CASTSGANVLTF. CDR3 DNA sequence: TGTGCCAGCACGTCTGGGGCCAACGTCCTGACTTTC.

V gene TRBV5-4 combines with J gene TRBJ1-2, with 11 bases aligning to TRBD1. The length of the CDR3 is 15 residues. CDR1 and CDR2 (germline): SGHNT, YYREEE (reference sequence). V was pared by 3 bases and J by 10 bases, with 11 bases of the junction left unmatched. For the CDR3, the DNA is TGTGCCAGCAGCTCCCCCGGGACAGGGGGACTCTTCTACACCTTC. Translated: CASSSPGTGGLFYTF.

The gene calls are TRBV30 and TRBJ2-7, with 7 nucleotides matching TRBD2. The CDR3 runs 14 residues. V shed 1 base, J shed 7 bases, and the junction held 10 bases outside the gene matches. Germline V gives CDR1 GTSNPN, CDR2 SVGIG (reference sequence). DNA for the CDR3: TGTGCCTGGAGTGAGGACCGTCCAGCGGGGGAGCAGTACGTC. This codes for CAWSEDRPAGEQYV.

The rearrangement uses TRBV7-2 and TRBJ1-4; 7 bases line up with TRBD1. The trim removed 5 bases at V and 5 bases at J, leaving 5 bases unmatched. The CDR3 is made up of 14 amino acids. Germline CDR1 and CDR2: SGHTA and FQGNSA. CDR3 DNA: TGTGCCAGCAGCAGGACAGGTCTAAATGAAAAACTGTTTTTT. This gives the protein CASSRTGLNEKLFF.

The genes are TRBV4-2 and TRBJ2-4; 7 bases line up with TRBD1. This CDR3 contains 19 residues. Germline V gene lookup returns CDR1 LGHNA and CDR2 YNFKEQ. The V gene end was trimmed by 0 bases and the J gene end by 1 base; junction bases not matched to a gene: 12. DNA of the CDR3: TGTGCCAGCAGCCAAGAACAAGGGGGCGCGGATGGTGCCAAAAACATTCAGTACTTC. Its protein is CASSQEQGGADGAKNIQYF.

The chain joins TRBV5-4 to TRBJ1-2, with D maybe TRBD1 (6 bases). V was pared by 6 bases and J by 3 bases, with 6 bases between. Germline V lookup: CDR1 SGHNT, CDR2 YYREEE (reference sequence). The CDR3 has 11 amino acids. CDR3 nucleotides: TGTGCCAGCACAGGGGACTATGGCTACACCTTC. It encodes CASTGDYGYTF.

The V gene is TRBV18, the J gene TRBJ1-1; 7 positions agree with TRBD1. Germline-derived CDR1 and CDR2 are KGHSH and LQKENI. The CDR3 is made up of 16 amino acids. V shed 3 bases, J shed 6 bases, and the junction held 13 bases outside the gene matches. CDR3 sequence reads: CASSPNTGVGDPEAFF. The CDR3 DNA is TGTGCCAGCTCACCGAATACAGGGGTGGGGGACCCTGAAGCTTTCTTT.

V usage is TRBV18 and J usage is TRBJ1-6, with D hard to call. Germline V gene data show CDR1 as KGHSH and CDR2 as LQKENI. CDR3 size: 14 residues. Trimming left V 3 bases short and J 9 bases short, with 12 bases between. The CDR3 DNA reads TGTGCCAGCTCACCCGGCCTTGCAGGTTCACCCCTCCACTTT. Amino acid sequence: CASSPGLAGSPLHF.

This chain uses TRBV25-1 with TRBJ2-1, with D possibly TRBD2 on 6 matching bases. Trimming shortened V by 1 base and J by 1 base, and 11 bases separated the two germline ends. This CDR3 comprises 16 residues. Germline loops: CDR1 MGHDK, CDR2 SYGVNS. The CDR3 sequence: CASSEWRGVSYNEQFF. Here the CDR3 DNA reads TGTGCCAGCAGTGAATGGAGGGGCGTATCCTACAATGAGCAGTTCTTC.

This rearrangement joins TRBV19 to TRBJ1-1; 7 positions match TRBD1. The CDR3 contains 16 residues. Looked up from germline, CDR1 is LNHDA and CDR2 is SQIVND (reference sequence). V shed 2 bases and J 3 bases; nucleotides not matched to a gene: 9. The CDR3 bases are TGTGCCAGTAGTATATGGACAGGATCCCTGGACACTGAAGCTTTCTTT. Amino acids: CASSIWTGSLDTEAFF.

This chain uses TRBV13 with TRBJ2-7; no clear D. The CDR3 is 15 residues long. V was shortened by 7 bases and J by 2 bases, with 18 bases between the two germline ends. The V gene's germline CDR1 is PRHDT and CDR2 FYEKMQ (reference sequence). In nucleotides, the CDR3 is TGTGCCAGCACCCTCCTGGCACACAAACCCTACGAGCAGTACTTC. Translation gives CASTLLAHKPYEQYF. Full variable domain (outside the CDR3, taken from reference TRBV13 and TRBJ2-7): AAGVIQSPRHLIKEKRETATLKCYPIPRHDTVYWYQQGPGQDPQFLISFYEKMQSDKGSIPDRFSAQQFSDYHSELNMSSLELGDSALYFCASTLLAHKPYEQYFGPGTRLTVT.

V and J are TRBV6-5 and TRBJ1-1; 7 bases match TRBD1. This CDR3 spans 14 amino acids. V was pared by 10 bases and J by 6 bases, with 14 bases of the junction left unmatched. Germline V gene sequence: CDR1 MNHEY, CDR2 SVGAGI. DNA for the CDR3: TGTGCCACCAGGCCCCACAGGGGTGATGCTGAAGCTTTCTTT. The encoded protein is CATRPHRGDAEAFF.

The chain couples TRBV5-1 to TRBJ1-3; D unclear. The CDR3 consists of 14 residues. V lost 3 bases to trimming and J lost 1 base, with 8 bases between them. Germline loops: CDR1 SGHRS, CDR2 YFSETQ. CDR3 nucleotide sequence: TGCGCCAGCAGCTCGGGATCTTCTGGAAACACCATATATTTT. This codes for CASSSGSSGNTIYF.

The chain couples TRBV19 to TRBJ2-1, with 7 bases matching TRBD2. The J segment lost 4 bases and the V segment lost 1 base, leaving 4 bases of the junction unmatched. Germline V lookup: CDR1 LNHDA, CDR2 SQIVND (reference sequence). CDR3 length equals 15 residues. In DNA, the CDR3 is TGTGCCAGTAGTATAGGAGCGGGGCGATACAATGAGCAGTTCTTC. Protein product: CASSIGAGRYNEQFF.

This chain connects TRBV7-6 to TRBJ1-5; unclear D gene. Germline CDR1 reads SGHVS; CDR2 reads FNYEAQ. V was cut by 6 bases and J by 3 bases, with 15 bases left in between. The CDR3 is made up of 15 amino acids. CDR3 in DNA: TGTGCCAGCAGTCCGGGAGTAGGGAACAATCAGCCCCAGCATTTT. The encoded protein is CASSPGVGNNQPQHF.

V gene TRBV18 combines with J gene TRBJ2-1; maybe TRBD1 (6 bases). V was clipped by 1 base and J by 0 bases, with 10 bases between them. CDR1 KGHSH and CDR2 LQKENI come from the germline V gene. This CDR3 has 16 residues. CDR3 DNA: TGTGCCAGCTCACCACTGTCAGGGGTCTCCTACAATGAGCAGTTCTTC. Its protein is CASSPLSGVSYNEQFF.

The chain employs TRBV19 and TRBJ1-5, with 7 bases matching TRBD1. CDR1 is LNHDA, CDR2 SQIVND, per germline (reference sequence). The CDR3 consists of 16 residues. J was trimmed by 3 bases and V by 2 bases; bases with no gene match: 7. CDR3 amino acids: CASSIWGQNPNQPQHF. The CDR3 bases are TGTGCCAGTAGTATATGGGGACAGAACCCCAATCAGCCCCAGCATTTT. Complete variable domain (other parts from reference TRBV19 and TRBJ1-5): DGGITQSPKYLFRKEGQNVTLSCEQNLNHDAMYWYRQDPGQGLRLIYYSQIVNDFQKGDIAEGYSVSREKKESFPLTVTSAQKNPTAFYLCASSIWGQNPNQPQHFGDGTRLSIL.

This chain links TRBV5-6 with TRBJ1-2; 7 bases map to TRBD1. With 4 bases clipped from V and 7 bases from J, the junction kept 10 bases outside the gene matches. Germline values: CDR1 SGHDT, CDR2 YYEEEE. CDR3 length equals 14 residues. The CDR3 region has the DNA TGTGCCAGCAGCGCGGGGACAGCGTCCTCTGGCTACACCTTC. It codes for CASSAGTASSGYTF.

The chain joins TRBV29-1 to TRBJ2-1; 8 bases are a match to TRBD2. With V trimmed by 3 bases and J by 8 bases, 12 bases remained unmatched. The CDR3 sequence is 15 residues long. Germline lookup yields CDR1 SQVTM and CDR2 ANQGSEA. Written as DNA, the CDR3 is TGCAGCGTTGATTCCCCGGGGGGGATAGGACATGAGCAGTTCTTC. Protein sequence: CSVDSPGGIGHEQFF.